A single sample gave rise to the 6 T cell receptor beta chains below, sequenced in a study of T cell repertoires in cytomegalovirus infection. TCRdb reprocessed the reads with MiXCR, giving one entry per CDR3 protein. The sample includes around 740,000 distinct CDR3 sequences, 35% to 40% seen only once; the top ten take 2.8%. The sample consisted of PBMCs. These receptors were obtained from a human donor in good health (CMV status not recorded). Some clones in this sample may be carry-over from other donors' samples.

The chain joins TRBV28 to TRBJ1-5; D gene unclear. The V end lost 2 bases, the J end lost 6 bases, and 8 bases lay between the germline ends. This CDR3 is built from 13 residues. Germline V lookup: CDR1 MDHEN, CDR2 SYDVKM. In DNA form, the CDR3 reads TGTGCCAGCAGTTTAAGTGGCCCTCAGCCCCAGCATTTT. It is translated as CASSLSGPQPQHF.

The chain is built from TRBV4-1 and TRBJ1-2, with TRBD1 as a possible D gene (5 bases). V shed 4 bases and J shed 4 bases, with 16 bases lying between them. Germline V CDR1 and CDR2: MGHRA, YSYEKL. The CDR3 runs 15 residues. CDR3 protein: CASSRGDGGSYGYTF. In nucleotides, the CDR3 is TGCGCCAGCAGCCGCGGGGACGGGGGAAGCTATGGCTACACCTTC.

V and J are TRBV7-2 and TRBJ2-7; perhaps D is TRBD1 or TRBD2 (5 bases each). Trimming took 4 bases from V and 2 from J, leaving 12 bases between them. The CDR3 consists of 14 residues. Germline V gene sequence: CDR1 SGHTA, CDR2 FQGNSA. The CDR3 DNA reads TGTGCCAGCAGCTCCCGGGACGGAACCTACGAGCAGTACTTC. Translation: CASSSRDGTYEQYF. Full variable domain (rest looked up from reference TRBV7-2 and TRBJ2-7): GAGVSQSPSNKVTEKGKDVELRCDPISGHTALYWYRQSLGQGLEFLIYFQGNSAPDKSGLPSDRFSAERTGGSVSTLTIQRTQQEDSAVYLCASSSRDGTYEQYFGPGTRLTVT.

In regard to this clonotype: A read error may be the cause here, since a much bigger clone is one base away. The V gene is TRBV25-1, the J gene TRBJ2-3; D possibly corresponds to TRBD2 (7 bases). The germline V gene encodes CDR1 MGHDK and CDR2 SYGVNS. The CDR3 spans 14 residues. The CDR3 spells CASSVGGDTDKQYF. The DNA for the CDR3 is TGTGCCAGCAGTGTAGGGGGGGACACAGATAAGCAGTATTTT.

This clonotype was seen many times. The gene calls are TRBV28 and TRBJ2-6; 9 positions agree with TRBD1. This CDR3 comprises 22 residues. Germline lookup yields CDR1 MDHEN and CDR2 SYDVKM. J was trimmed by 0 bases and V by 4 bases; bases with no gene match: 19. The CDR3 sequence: CASSSRDREYLPQSSGANVLTF. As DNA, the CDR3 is TGTGCCAGCAGTTCGCGGGACAGGGAGTATTTGCCTCAAAGCTCTGGGGCCAACGTCCTGACTTTC. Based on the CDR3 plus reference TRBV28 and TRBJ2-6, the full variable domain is DVKVTQSSRYLVKRTGEKVFLECVQDMDHENMFWYRQDPGLGLRLIYFSYDVKMKEKGDIPEGYSVSREKKERFSLILESASTNQTSMYLCASSSRDREYLPQSSGANVLTFGAGSRLTVL.

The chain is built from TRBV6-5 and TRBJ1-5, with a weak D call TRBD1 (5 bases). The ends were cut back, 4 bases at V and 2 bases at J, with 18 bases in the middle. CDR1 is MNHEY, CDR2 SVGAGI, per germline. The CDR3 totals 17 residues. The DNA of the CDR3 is TGTGCCAGCAGTTCAGGGATGGGGGGATTGGGCAATCAGCCCCAGCATTTT. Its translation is CASSSGMGGLGNQPQHF.